Each of the 15 T cell receptor beta chains below was sequenced from the same sample in a study of shared clonotypes between healthy human individuals. Clones were sequenced by immunoSEQ multiplex PCR, and TCRdb holds only the in-frame ones, with some missing. The repertoire holds nearly 1,000,000 clones, with around three quarters as singletons. Sequencing used memory CD4+ T cells sorted from blood. Specified subset: CD45RA-negative fraction. The receptors derive from a man aged 18 to 30 in good health.

The V call is TRBV21-1, the J call TRBJ2-5; TRBD2 is the table's D call and was not checked against the DNA. TRBV21-1 is given as a pseudogene. The CDR3 loop spans 15 amino acids. CDR3 residues: CASSKNPRAMETQYF. Written as DNA, the CDR3 is TGTGCCAGCAGCAAAAACCCTCGAGCTATGGAGACCCAGTACTTC.

The chain couples TRBV6-5 to TRBJ2-7; possible D gene TRBD2, 6 bases. Trimming took 0 bases from V and 11 from J, leaving 8 bases between them. This CDR3 is 11 amino acids long. Germline CDR1 is MNHEY and CDR2 is SVGAGI. The CDR3 coding sequence is TGTGCCAGCAGTTACTCCGGGGAGGAGTACTTC. Amino acids: CASSYSGEEYF.

This chain uses TRBV28 with TRBJ2-1; 14 bases agree with TRBD2. CDR3 length equals 19 residues. CDR1 and CDR2 from the germline V gene are MDHEN and SYDVKM. Trimming removed 6 bases from V and 0 bases from J; junction bases left unmatched: 10. CDR3 in DNA: TGTGCCAGCAGCTATGGTGGGACTAGCGGGGGAAGCTCCTACAATGAGCAGTTCTTC. Its protein product is CASSYGGTSGGSSYNEQFF.

The chain has TRBV5-1 and TRBJ2-7; 8 bases agree with TRBD2. After removal of 0 bases from V and 3 bases from J, the junction contained 5 bases not matched to a gene. CDR3 length: 15 amino acids. Germline loops: CDR1 SGHRS, CDR2 YFSETQ. The CDR3 reads CASSLELAVFYEQYF. The CDR3, as DNA: TGCGCCAGCAGCTTGGAACTAGCGGTTTTCTACGAGCAGTACTTC.

This clone has a single count. V usage is TRBV5-8 and J usage is TRBJ1-4, with 7 nucleotides matching TRBD1. CDR3 size: 13 residues. Trimming at V came to 4 bases and at J to 8 bases, leaving 5 bases not matched to a gene. Germline V lookup: CDR1 SGHTS, CDR2 YDEGEE. This CDR3 is CASSQGQLEKLFF. CDR3 nucleotides: TGTGCCAGCAGCCAGGGACAGTTGGAAAAACTGTTTTTT. The variable domain in full, with the rest retrieved from reference TRBV5-8 and TRBJ1-4, is EAGVTQSPTHLIKTRGQQATLRCSPISGHTSVYWYQQALGLGLQFLLWYDEGEERNRGNFPPRFSGRQFPNYSSELNVNALELEDSALYLCASSQGQLEKLFFGSGTQLSVL.

The rearrangement uses TRBV7-2 and TRBJ2-1; D gene unclear. The germline V gene has CDR1 SGHTA and CDR2 FQGNSA. With 5 bases removed from V and 7 bases from J, the gap between germline ends came to 6 bases. The CDR3 runs 11 residues. DNA for the CDR3: TGTGCCAGCAGCGTAGGAAATGAGCAGTTCTTC. Encoded protein: CASSVGNEQFF.

The chain couples TRBV11-2 to TRBJ1-3; 7 bases agree with TRBD1. The CDR3 length is 15 residues. CDR1 and CDR2 from the germline V gene are SGHAT and FQNNGV. The junction had 3 bases not matched to a gene; V was cut back by 2 bases and J by 2 bases. This CDR3 reads CASSLSTGAGNTIYF. The CDR3 DNA follows: TGTGCCAGCAGCTTAAGCACAGGGGCTGGAAACACCATATATTTT.

The chain recombines TRBV7-2 with TRBJ2-2; TRBD2 matches 7 bases. The CDR3 totals 16 residues. V trimming: 3 bases; J trimming: 7 bases; junction bases outside the gene matches: 11. Germline V gives CDR1 SGHTA, CDR2 FQGNSA. The CDR3 region has the DNA TGTGCCAGCAGCTTTCGGGGGGTAGCGGGCCTCGGGGAGCTGTTTTTT. Its protein is CASSFRGVAGLGELFF.

The chain recombines TRBV28 with TRBJ2-5; D is ambiguous. Trimming stripped 2 bases from V and 5 bases from J, with 9 bases between. The CDR3 is 13 amino acids. Germline V gives CDR1 MDHEN, CDR2 SYDVKM. CDR3: CASSLNQLETQYF. The CDR3 DNA sequence: TGTGCCAGCAGTTTAAACCAGCTCGAGACCCAGTACTTC.

The chain combines TRBV29-1 with TRBJ1-2; D is undetermined. The CDR3 spans 12 residues. V was pared by 7 bases and J by 1 base, with 10 bases between. CDR1 is SQVTM, CDR2 ANQGSEA, per germline. This chain's CDR3 is CSADGHNYGYTF. In DNA, the CDR3 is TGCAGCGCGGACGGTCATAACTATGGCTACACCTTC.

The chain links TRBV9 to TRBJ2-1; D remains unclear. The CDR3 has 15 residues. Germline lookup yields CDR1 SGDLS and CDR2 YYNGEE. Deletions cut 0 bases from V and 2 bases from J, with 9 bases between. CDR3 coding DNA: TGTGCCAGCAGCGTAGCCTCGGATACCTACAATGAGCAGTTCTTC. Translating it yields CASSVASDTYNEQFF.

This sequence joins TRBV5-1 and TRBJ1-2, with 11 bases matching TRBD1. CDR1 SGHRS and CDR2 YFSETQ come from the germline V gene. This CDR3 contains 15 residues. V gave up 4 bases and J gave up 6 bases; unmatched junction bases: 8. The CDR3 bases are TGCGCCAGCAGCCCGGGACAGGGGGTAGTCGATGGCTACACCTTC. The encoded protein is CASSPGQGVVDGYTF.

This clone was seen a single time. The rearrangement links TRBV7-8 to TRBJ2-1; 8 bases are a match to TRBD1. J lost 0 bases, V lost 2 bases, and 9 bases had no gene match. The CDR3 loop spans 18 amino acids. Germline CDR1 SGHVS, CDR2 FQNEAQ. The CDR3, as DNA: TGTGCCAGCAGCTTACTACCAGGGGGCTCAAGCTCCTACAATGAGCAGTTCTTC. This codes for CASSLLPGGSSSYNEQFF.

The rearrangement joins TRBV6-6 to TRBJ1-6; tentative D call: TRBD1 (5 bases). The CDR3 totals 15 residues. Germline loops: CDR1 MNHNY, CDR2 SVGAGI (reference sequence). Trimming took off 4 bases at V and 8 bases at J, with 15 bases between the two ends. In DNA form, the CDR3 reads TGTGCCAGCAGTTCCCCCGGGAGGGGTGATTCACCCCTCCACTTT. Residues: CASSSPGRGDSPLHF.

This clone was recorded only once. The chain joins TRBV5-1 to TRBJ2-1, with unresolved D. This CDR3 is 13 amino acids long. Germline V lookup: CDR1 SGHRS, CDR2 YFSETQ. V was pared by 4 bases and J by 4 bases, with 9 bases between. The CDR3 region has the DNA TGCGCCAGCAGCCCGAACTCATACAATGAGCAGTTCTTC. It codes for CASSPNSYNEQFF.